Below are 15 T cell receptor beta chains sequenced from a single sample in a study of T cell changes during pregnancy in multiple sclerosis. The protocol was immunoSEQ multiplex PCR, while the TCRdb copy is restricted to in-frame clones and leaves out a portion. The sample yields tens of thousands of clones, roughly 92% seen once. The source material was peripheral blood, sampled in the third trimester of pregnancy. The receptors originated from a female donor in good health, enrolled as a control in a pregnancy study.

This clone was recorded only once. The chain couples TRBV28 to TRBJ2-7; the match to TRBD2 covers 12 bases. V lost 3 bases and J lost 0; bases outside the gene matches: 6. In germline, CDR1 is MDHEN, CDR2 SYDVKM. The CDR3 runs 17 residues. CDR3 nucleotide sequence: TGTGCCAGCAGTTTTGGACTAGCGGGGTTCAGCTCCTACGAGCAGTACTTC. This sequence encodes CASSFGLAGFSSYEQYF.

J is TRBJ2-7 and V is TRBV19, with D perhaps matching TRBD1 (6 bases). Germline V gene lookup returns CDR1 LNHDA and CDR2 SQIVND (reference sequence). The CDR3 extends over 15 amino acids. V lost 3 bases and J 0 bases, leaving 12 bases between the germline ends. CDR3 sequence (DNA): TGTGCCAGTAGTATCAGTCAGGGGAGCTCCTACGAGCAGTACTTC. Protein sequence: CASSISQGSSYEQYF.

This clone was seen once. The gene calls are TRBV6-5 and TRBJ1-1; maybe TRBD1 (6 bases). Germline values: CDR1 MNHEY, CDR2 SVGAGI. V was pared by 6 bases and J by 5 bases, with 19 bases between. The CDR3 has 15 amino acids. This CDR3 is CASRPNYRAGTEAFF. DNA of the CDR3: TGTGCCAGCAGGCCAAATTACAGGGCCGGGACTGAAGCTTTCTTT.

The J gene is TRBJ1-6, the V gene TRBV30, with a possible D match to TRBD1 (5 bases). Germline values: CDR1 GTSNPN, CDR2 SVGIG (reference sequence). CDR3 size: 14 residues. The ends were cut back, 0 bases at V and 9 bases at J, with 12 bases in the middle. The CDR3 DNA reads TGTGCCTGGAGTGTAGCAGGGTCGGTTTCACCCCTCCACTTT. Amino acid sequence: CAWSVAGSVSPLHF.

This clone was detected a few times. The chain joins TRBV4-3 to TRBJ1-4; 10 positions match TRBD1. With V trimmed by 3 bases and J by 10 bases, 17 bases remained unmatched. The CDR3 runs 18 residues. Germline CDR1 is LGHNA and CDR2 is YSLEER. The CDR3 sequence: CASSHYRVTGGASGKLFF. The CDR3 DNA follows: TGCGCCAGCAGCCACTACCGGGTGACAGGGGGCGCTTCTGGAAAACTGTTTTTT.

The chain has TRBV6-1 and TRBJ1-1; 7 bases fit TRBD1. CDR1 MNHNS and CDR2 SASEGT come from the germline V gene. The CDR3 contains 13 residues. Losses at the gene ends were 5 bases for V and 4 bases for J; bases not matched to a gene: 4. The CDR3 sequence: CASSSGGGTEAFF. CDR3 nucleotides: TGTGCCAGCAGTTCAGGGGGTGGCACTGAAGCTTTCTTT.

J is TRBJ1-5 and V is TRBV7-8; TRBD1 matches at 8 bases. The CDR3 spans 15 residues. Germline V gene data show CDR1 as SGHVS and CDR2 as FQNEAQ. V shed 5 bases, J shed 6 bases, and the junction held 9 bases outside the gene matches. CDR3 region: CASSTAGTGIQPQHF. CDR3 in DNA: TGTGCCAGCAGCACCGCCGGGACAGGCATTCAGCCCCAGCATTTT.

This chain uses TRBV2 with TRBJ1-6; D perhaps matches TRBD1 (5 bases). The V gene lost 2 bases and the J gene lost 7 bases, with 12 bases spanning the gap. The CDR3 consists of 15 residues. From germline, CDR1 is SNHLY and CDR2 FYNNEI. The CDR3 DNA reads TGTGCCAGCAGTGAAAGGTACTGGGGCAATTCACCCCTCCACTTT. Translation: CASSERYWGNSPLHF.

The chain has TRBV12-5 and TRBJ2-7, with TRBD2 matching over 8 bases. This CDR3 has 17 residues. The J segment lost 4 bases and the V segment lost 1 base, leaving 12 bases of the junction unmatched. Germline V gene lookup returns CDR1 LGHNT and CDR2 FRNRAP. CDR3 in DNA: TGTGCTAGTGGTTTGGCCCTCAGGACTAGCTACCCGTACGAGCAGTACTTC. Translating gives CASGLALRTSYPYEQYF.

J is TRBJ1-4 and V is TRBV27; D is perhaps TRBD1 (5 bases). V gave up 6 bases and J gave up 0 bases, with 14 bases separating them. The CDR3 spans 16 residues. The germline gives CDR1 MNHEY, CDR2 SMNVEV (reference sequence). CDR3 in amino acids: CASSSLRDPTNEKLFF. CDR3 bases: TGTGCCAGCAGCTCCCTCAGGGATCCAACTAATGAAAAACTGTTTTTT.

The V call is TRBV10-2, the J call TRBJ2-7; 9 bases map to TRBD1. After removal of 6 bases from V and 3 bases from J, the junction contained 9 bases not matched to a gene. The germline gives CDR1 WSHSY, CDR2 SAAADI. This CDR3 spans 15 amino acids. The CDR3 region is CASRQSWGQGYEQYF. The CDR3 nucleotides read TGCGCCAGCAGACAGAGTTGGGGACAGGGCTACGAGCAGTACTTC.

In nucleotides, the CDR3 is TGTGCCATCGGGACAGTGAGCTCCTACGAGCAGTACTTC. This gives the protein CAIGTVSSYEQYF. V gene TRBV28 combines with J gene TRBJ2-7; 7 positions agree with TRBD1. Germline lookup yields CDR1 MDHEN and CDR2 SYDVKM. The V segment lost 10 bases and the J segment 0 bases; nucleotides outside the gene matches: 6. The CDR3 spans 13 residues.

The rearrangement uses TRBV28 and TRBJ1-6; TRBD1 agrees at 9 bases. The CDR3 is made up of 20 amino acids. V was clipped by 5 bases and J by 0 bases; unmatched bases: 14. The germline gives CDR1 MDHEN, CDR2 SYDVKM. CDR3 nucleotide sequence: TGTGCCAGCAGTCCCCCACCTCGGACAGGGGCCAGCTCCTATAATTCACCCCTCCACTTT. Its translation: CASSPPPRTGASSYNSPLHF.

This clone was detected a few times. The V call is TRBV7-9, the J call TRBJ1-1, with 8 bases aligning to TRBD1. Per the germline V gene, CDR1 is SEHNR and CDR2 is FQNEAQ (reference sequence). There are 13 residues in the CDR3. The trim removed 5 bases at V and 4 bases at J, leaving 3 bases unmatched. The DNA of the CDR3 is TGTGCCAGCAGCGCGACAGGGGCCACTGAAGCTTTCTTT. Translated: CASSATGATEAFF.

The chain recombines TRBV5-1 with TRBJ2-7; D perhaps matches TRBD1 (5 bases). Trimming took 0 bases from V and 7 from J, leaving 11 bases between them. Germline CDR1 and CDR2: SGHRS and YFSETQ. The CDR3 runs to 13 residues. The CDR3 protein is CASSLVGKGEQYF. The CDR3 coding sequence is TGCGCCAGCAGCTTGGTGGGGAAGGGGGAGCAGTACTTC.